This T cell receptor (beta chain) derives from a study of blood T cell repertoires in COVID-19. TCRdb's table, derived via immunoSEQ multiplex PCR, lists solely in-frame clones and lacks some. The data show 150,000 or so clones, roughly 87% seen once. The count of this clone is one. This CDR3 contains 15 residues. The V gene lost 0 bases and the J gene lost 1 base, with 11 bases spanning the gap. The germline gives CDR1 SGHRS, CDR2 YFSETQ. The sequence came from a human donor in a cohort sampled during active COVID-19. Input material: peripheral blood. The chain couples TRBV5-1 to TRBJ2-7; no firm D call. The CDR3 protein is CASSLAAGPSYEQYF. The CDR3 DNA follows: TGCGCCAGCAGCTTGGCGGCAGGTCCTTCCTACGAGCAGTACTTC.